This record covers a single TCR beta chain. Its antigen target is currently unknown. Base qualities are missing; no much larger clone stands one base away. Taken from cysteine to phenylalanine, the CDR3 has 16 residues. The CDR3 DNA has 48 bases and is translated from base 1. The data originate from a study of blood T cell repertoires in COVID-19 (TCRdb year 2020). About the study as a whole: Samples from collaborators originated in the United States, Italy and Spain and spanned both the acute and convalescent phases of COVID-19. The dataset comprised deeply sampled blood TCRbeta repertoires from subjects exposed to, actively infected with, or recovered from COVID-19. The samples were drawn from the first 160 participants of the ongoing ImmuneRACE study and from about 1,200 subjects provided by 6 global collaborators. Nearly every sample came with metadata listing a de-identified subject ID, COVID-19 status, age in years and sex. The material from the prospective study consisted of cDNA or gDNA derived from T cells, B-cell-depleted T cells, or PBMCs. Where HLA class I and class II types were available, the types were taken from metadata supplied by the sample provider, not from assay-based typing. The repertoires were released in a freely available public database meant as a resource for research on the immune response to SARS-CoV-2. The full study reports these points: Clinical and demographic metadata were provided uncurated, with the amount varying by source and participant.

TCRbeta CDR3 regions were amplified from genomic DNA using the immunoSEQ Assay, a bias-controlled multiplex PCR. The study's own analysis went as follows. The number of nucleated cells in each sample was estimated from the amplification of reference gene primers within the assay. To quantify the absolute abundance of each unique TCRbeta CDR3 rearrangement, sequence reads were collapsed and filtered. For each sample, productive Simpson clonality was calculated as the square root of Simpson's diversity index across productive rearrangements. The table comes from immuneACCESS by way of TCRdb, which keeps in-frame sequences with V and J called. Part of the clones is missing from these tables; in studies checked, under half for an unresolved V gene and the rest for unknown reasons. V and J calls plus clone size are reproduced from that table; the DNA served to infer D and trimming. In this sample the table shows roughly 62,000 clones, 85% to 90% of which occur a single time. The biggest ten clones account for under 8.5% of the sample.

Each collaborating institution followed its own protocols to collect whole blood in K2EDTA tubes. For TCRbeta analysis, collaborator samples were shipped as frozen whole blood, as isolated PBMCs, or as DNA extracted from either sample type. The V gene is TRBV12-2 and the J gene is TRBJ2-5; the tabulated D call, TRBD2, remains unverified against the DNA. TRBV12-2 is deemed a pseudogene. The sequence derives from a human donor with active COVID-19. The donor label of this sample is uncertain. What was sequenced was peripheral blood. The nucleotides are TGTGCAAGTCGCTTAATAGCGGGAGTAGGGGAGGAGACCCAGTACTTC. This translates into CASRLIAGVGEETQYF.